Detailed here is one TCR beta chain. The sample belongs to a study of blood T cell repertoires in COVID-19. For the study at large: Specimens from acute and convalescent COVID-19 originated in the United States, Italy and Spain. T cells, B-cell-depleted T cells, or PBMCs provided the cDNA or gDNA that served as material.

Trimming shortened V by 0 bases and J by 7 bases, and 6 bases separated the two germline ends. Per the germline V gene, CDR1 is LNHDA and CDR2 is SQIVND (reference sequence). This CDR3 spans 13 amino acids. Original processing notes: Estimates of nucleated cell counts were drawn from the amplification of reference gene primers. Clones were read by immunoSEQ multiplex PCR, and TCRdb kept only the in-frame ones, dropping some. The V and J calls and the clone size are those of that table, but D and trimming were determined from the DNA. The table has 97,000 or so clones, roughly 82% seen once; the top ten hold approximately 11%.

This TCR was sampled from a man in his 70s with active or convalescent COVID-19. The gene calls are TRBV19 and TRBJ2-2; tentatively, D is TRBD1 (5 bases). Input material: peripheral blood. The CDR3 loop reads CASSIDRGGELFF. In nucleotides, the CDR3 is TGTGCCAGTAGTATAGATAGGGGCGGGGAGCTGTTTTTT.